The 32 T cell receptor beta chains below come from one sample, sequenced in a study of blood T cell repertoires in COVID-19. Only in-frame clones appear in the TCRdb table, and some are missing; sequencing was by immunoSEQ multiplex PCR. The sample holds approximately 200,000 clones; less than 95% are singletons and the top ten take roughly 0.7%. The specimen sequenced was peripheral blood. The receptors come from a man aged 25 to 45 with COVID-19, enrolled during active disease.

The chain uses TRBV10-1 and TRBJ1-2; TRBD1 agrees at 7 bases. The trim removed 6 bases at V and 5 bases at J, leaving 6 bases unmatched. Germline values: CDR1 WNHNN, CDR2 SYGVQD (reference sequence). CDR3 size: 13 residues. The CDR3 DNA reads as TGCGCCAGCAGGAGGACAGGAGCTTATGGCTACACCTTC. Encoded protein: CASRRTGAYGYTF.

This clone was detected only once. This chain links TRBV7-2 with TRBJ1-2, with TRBD1 identical over 8 bases. V was pared by 5 bases and J by 7 bases, with 12 bases of the junction left unmatched. Germline lookup yields CDR1 SGHTA and CDR2 FQGNSA. There are 15 residues in the CDR3. This chain's CDR3 is CASSHRTGNMGGYTF. DNA for the CDR3: TGTGCCAGCAGCCATCGGACAGGGAATATGGGTGGCTACACCTTC.

This rearrangement joins TRBV9 to TRBJ2-3; D remains ambiguous. Trimming removed 0 bases from V and 6 bases from J, with 11 bases in between. Germline V lookup: CDR1 SGDLS, CDR2 YYNGEE. CDR3 length equals 14 residues. DNA for the CDR3: TGTGCCAGCAGCGTAGGATATTTGGAGGATACGCAGTATTTT. Encoded protein: CASSVGYLEDTQYF.

The genes are TRBV7-9 and TRBJ2-1; 9 bases fit TRBD2. The V gene end was trimmed by 5 bases and the J gene end by 0 bases; junction bases not matched to a gene: 11. The CDR3 consists of 18 residues. In germline, CDR1 is SEHNR, CDR2 FQNEAQ (reference sequence). The CDR3 protein is CASSGGIAGGSSYNEQFF. The CDR3 DNA reads as TGTGCCAGCAGCGGAGGGATTGCGGGGGGGAGCTCCTACAATGAGCAGTTCTTC.

The V and J genes are TRBV4-2 and TRBJ2-1; 8 bases fit TRBD1. Germline lookup yields CDR1 LGHNA and CDR2 YNFKEQ. Trimming took 0 bases from V and 0 from J; bases not matched to a gene: 4. This CDR3 is built from 17 residues. CDR3 bases: TGTGCCAGCAGCCAAGACTGGGACAGGATCTCCTACAATGAGCAGTTCTTC. It encodes CASSQDWDRISYNEQFF.

V is TRBV9 and J is TRBJ2-3; possible D gene TRBD2, 6 bases. The CDR3 consists of 16 residues. The ends were cut back, 0 bases at V and 7 bases at J, with 18 bases in the middle. Germline CDR1 SGDLS, CDR2 YYNGEE. The CDR3 loop reads CASSVAGVGVANTQYF. In DNA form, the CDR3 reads TGTGCCAGCAGCGTAGCGGGGGTCGGCGTAGCTAATACGCAGTATTTT.

J is TRBJ1-6 and V is TRBV27; 7 nucleotides line up with TRBD1. The CDR3 consists of 15 residues. Trimming took 5 bases from V and 9 from J; bases not matched to a gene: 10. In germline, CDR1 is MNHEY, CDR2 SMNVEV (reference sequence). This CDR3 is CASSPSPGGSSPLHF. The CDR3 DNA is TGTGCCAGCAGTCCATCCCCAGGGGGTTCTTCACCCCTCCACTTT.

Details on this clone: The junction departs from germline at one end; a sequencing error may be responsible. The rearrangement joins TRBV2 to TRBJ1-1; a possible D gene is TRBD1 (6 bases). The germline V gene encodes CDR1 SNHLY and CDR2 FYNNEI. The length of the CDR3 is 14 residues. The CDR3 reads CASSEAHQGRVSHF. As DNA, the CDR3 is TGTGCCAGCAGTGAAGCGCATCAGGGGCGGGTATCACATTTT. Full variable domain (missing parts from reference TRBV2 and TRBJ1-1): EPEVTQTPSHQVTQMGQEVILRCVPISNHLYFYWYRQILGQKVEFLVSFYNNEISEKSEIFDDQFSVERPDGSNFTLKIRSTKLEDSAMYFCASSEAHQGRVSHFGQGTRLTVV.

The V call is TRBV5-4, the J call TRBJ1-3; D uncertain. The CDR3 length is 16 residues. Germline V gives CDR1 SGHNT, CDR2 YYREEE (reference sequence). V shed 3 bases and J shed 4 bases, with 17 bases lying between them. This CDR3 is CASSSTWRDTGNTIYF. For the CDR3, the DNA is TGTGCCAGCAGCTCTACGTGGAGAGATACGGGAAACACCATATATTTT.

The rearrangement uses TRBV6-5 and TRBJ1-3, with D hard to call. The V gene's germline CDR1 is MNHEY and CDR2 SVGAGI. The CDR3 sequence is 16 residues long. V was shortened by 0 bases and J by 2 bases, with 11 bases between the two germline ends. CDR3 region: CASSYSSGRPGNTIYF. The CDR3 coding sequence is TGTGCCAGCAGTTACTCGTCTGGCAGGCCTGGAAACACCATATATTTT.

This clone was observed a single time. The genes are TRBV27 and TRBJ1-4; 7 nucleotides align to TRBD1. From germline, CDR1 is MNHEY and CDR2 SMNVEV (reference sequence). V lost 3 bases to trimming and J lost 7 bases; unmatched junction nucleotides: 2. This CDR3 spans 13 amino acids. The CDR3 region is CASSLRGREKLFF. DNA for the CDR3: TGTGCCAGCAGTTTGAGGGGGCGTGAAAAACTGTTTTTT.

The rearrangement links TRBV4-2 to TRBJ2-5; TRBD2 aligns across 7 bases. Germline V lookup: CDR1 LGHNA, CDR2 YNFKEQ. This CDR3 has 17 amino acids. The trim removed 0 bases at V and 0 bases at J, leaving 7 bases unmatched. The DNA for the CDR3 is TGTGCCAGCAGCCAAGATTTCAGCGGGACTAACCAAGAGACCCAGTACTTC. This encodes CASSQDFSGTNQETQYF.

The rearrangement joins TRBV14 to TRBJ2-3; D uncertain. Per germline, CDR1 SGHDN and CDR2 FVKESK. The CDR3 loop spans 13 amino acids. Deletions cut 2 bases from V and 1 base from J, with 4 bases between. Here the CDR3 DNA reads TGTGCCAGCAGCCAACGTCGCACAGATACGCAGTATTTT. This sequence encodes CASSQRRTDTQYF.

Notes on this clone: The same CDR3 also results from other DNA sequences found in this sample. The rearrangement uses TRBV7-3 and TRBJ2-1; the D gene is possibly TRBD1 (5 bases). The CDR3 contains 15 residues. V lost 2 bases, J lost 0 bases, and 8 bases lay in between. The V gene's germline CDR1 is SGHTA and CDR2 FQGTGA. CDR3 sequence: CASSLQGGSYNEQFF. The DNA for the CDR3 is TGTGCCAGCAGCTTACAGGGTGGCTCCTACAATGAGCAGTTCTTC.

The CDR3, as DNA: TGTGCCAGCAGCTTCGGCAGCGCTAATTCACCCCTCCACTTT. Its translation: CASSFGSANSPLHF. The rearrangement links TRBV7-9 to TRBJ1-6, with D uncertain. Trimming cost V 3 bases and J 6 bases, with 9 bases left between them. The CDR3 sequence is 14 residues long. Germline CDR1 reads SEHNR; CDR2 reads FQNEAQ (reference sequence).

The rearrangement uses TRBV19 and TRBJ1-2; D is unclear. The CDR3 totals 11 residues. Germline V gives CDR1 LNHDA, CDR2 SQIVND (reference sequence). Trimming left V 7 bases short and J 7 bases short, with 10 bases between. The CDR3 protein is CASMGGPGYTF. In DNA, the CDR3 is TGTGCCAGTATGGGAGGGCCTGGCTACACCTTC.

The chain couples TRBV30 to TRBJ2-1; the D gene is possibly TRBD2 (5 bases). Trimming shortened V by 2 bases and J by 5 bases, and 16 bases separated the two germline ends. The germline gives CDR1 GTSNPN, CDR2 SVGIG (reference sequence). The length of the CDR3 is 15 residues. The CDR3 DNA reads as TGTGCCTGGAGTCCGGGAAGTTCCTTCGACAATGAGCAGTTCTTC. Protein product: CAWSPGSSFDNEQFF. Looking up the rest from reference TRBV30 and TRBJ2-1 gives the full variable domain: SQTIHQWPATLVQPVGSPLSLECTVEGTSNPNLYWYRQAAGRGLQLLFYSVGIGQISSEVPQNLSASRPQDRQFILSSKKLLLSDSGFYLCAWSPGSSFDNEQFFGPGTRLTVL.

The rearrangement links TRBV18 to TRBJ1-3, with 10 bases identical to TRBD1. This CDR3 region has 15 residues. Germline CDR1 KGHSH, CDR2 LQKENI. J lost 0 bases, V lost 6 bases, and 2 bases had no gene match. CDR3 region: CASSRQGASGNTIYF. The CDR3 DNA reads TGTGCCAGCTCCCGACAGGGGGCCTCTGGAAACACCATATATTTT.

This sequence joins TRBV18 and TRBJ1-1; possible D gene TRBD1, 5 bases. CDR3 length equals 14 residues. Germline assignment: CDR1 KGHSH and CDR2 LQKENI. The V and J ends lost 3 bases and 0 bases respectively, with 8 bases between them. Here the CDR3 reads CASSPDRMNTEAFF. The CDR3 DNA sequence: TGTGCCAGCTCACCTGACAGAATGAACACTGAAGCTTTCTTT.

The CDR3 loop reads CASSLGGQGAGGYTF. Written as DNA, the CDR3 is TGTGCCAGCAGCTTGGGGGGACAGGGAGCAGGTGGCTACACCTTC. V and J are TRBV5-4 and TRBJ1-2; TRBD1 matches at 9 bases. J lost 7 bases, V lost 0 bases, and 7 bases had no gene match. This CDR3 has 15 amino acids. Germline V gene sequence: CDR1 SGHNT, CDR2 YYREEE (reference sequence).

V is TRBV3-1 (or the pseudogene TRBV3-2) and J is TRBJ1-4; 8 nucleotides line up with TRBD1. CDR1 is LGHDT, CDR2 YNNKEL, per germline (reference sequence). The CDR3 spans 14 residues. V was pared by 5 bases and J by 5 bases, with 4 bases of the junction left unmatched. In DNA form, the CDR3 reads TGTGCCAGCAGCAAGAGACAGGGGAATGAAAAACTGTTTTTT. Its translation is CASSKRQGNEKLFF.

This chain uses TRBV5-1 with TRBJ1-6, with a tentative D call TRBD1 (6 bases). With 3 bases removed from V and 9 bases from J, the gap between germline ends came to 13 bases. The germline gives CDR1 SGHRS, CDR2 YFSETQ. CDR3 size: 14 residues. CDR3 bases: TGCGCCAGCAGCTCACTACAGGGTGGTTCACCCCTCCACTTT. Amino acids: CASSSLQGGSPLHF.

V gene TRBV2 combines with J gene TRBJ1-1, with 8 bases lining up with TRBD1. CDR3 length equals 16 residues. The trim removed 5 bases at V and 1 base at J, leaving 9 bases unmatched. Germline V gives CDR1 SNHLY, CDR2 FYNNEI. CDR3 residues: CASSYGQGERNTEAFF. The CDR3 DNA sequence: TGTGCCAGCAGTTATGGACAGGGTGAGCGGAACACTGAAGCTTTCTTT.

The chain is built from TRBV2 and TRBJ2-2; D is unclear. V dropped 2 bases and J dropped 7 bases, with 5 bases sitting between them. The CDR3 consists of 12 residues. Germline lookup yields CDR1 SNHLY and CDR2 FYNNEI. In DNA form, the CDR3 reads TGTGCCAGCAGTGAATCTATCGGGGAGCTGTTTTTT. Translation: CASSESIGELFF.

This chain links TRBV7-3 with TRBJ1-3; no clear D. Germline lookup yields CDR1 SGHTA and CDR2 FQGTGA. This CDR3 is built from 15 residues. With 0 bases removed from V and 2 bases from J, the gap between germline ends came to 8 bases. The CDR3 is CASSLTAGTGNTIYF. The CDR3 nucleotides read TGTGCCAGCAGCTTAACGGCAGGAACTGGAAACACCATATATTTT. The entire variable domain, with the rest obtained from reference TRBV7-3 and TRBJ1-3, is as follows: GAGVSQTPSNKVTEKGKYVELRCDPISGHTALYWYRQSLGQGPEFLIYFQGTGAADDSGLPNDRFFAVRPEGSVSTLKIQRTERGDSAVYLCASSLTAGTGNTIYFGEGSWLTVV.

The gene calls are TRBV28 and TRBJ2-7; a weak D match, TRBD1 (7 bases). The V gene lost 6 bases and the J gene lost 0 bases, with 18 bases spanning the gap. This CDR3 contains 16 residues. CDR1 MDHEN and CDR2 SYDVKM come from the germline V gene. The CDR3 region is CASSQGGTLSSYEQYF. The CDR3 region has the DNA TGTGCCAGCAGCCAGGGGGGAACCCTCAGCTCCTACGAGCAGTACTTC. The whole variable domain, filled in from reference TRBV28 and TRBJ2-7, reads DVKVTQSSRYLVKRTGEKVFLECVQDMDHENMFWYRQDPGLGLRLIYFSYDVKMKEKGDIPEGYSVSREKKERFSLILESASTNQTSMYLCASSQGGTLSSYEQYFGPGTRLTVT.

This rearrangement joins TRBV7-9 to TRBJ2-7, with D tentatively TRBD1 (5 bases). Trimming took off 7 bases at V and 6 bases at J, with 16 bases between the two ends. Germline V gene lookup returns CDR1 SEHNR and CDR2 FQNEAQ (reference sequence). The CDR3 contains 13 residues. The CDR3 region has the DNA TGTGCCAGCATGGACATGGGTCTTGCCGAGCAGTACTTC. Its protein product is CASMDMGLAEQYF.

This chain connects TRBV27 to TRBJ1-1; D not certain. Trimming cost V 0 bases and J 1 base, with 12 bases left between them. This CDR3 comprises 16 residues. Germline CDR1 MNHEY, CDR2 SMNVEV (reference sequence). CDR3 loop: CASSLSEVIANTEAFF. CDR3 sequence (DNA): TGTGCCAGCAGTTTATCAGAGGTGATTGCGAACACTGAAGCTTTCTTT.

The CDR3 loop is CASSVAGEGELFF. Written as DNA, the CDR3 is TGTGCCAGCAGCGTAGCCGGGGAGGGGGAGCTGTTTTTT. V usage is TRBV9 and J usage is TRBJ2-2, with a weak D call TRBD2 (5 bases). This CDR3 contains 13 residues. Germline values: CDR1 SGDLS, CDR2 YYNGEE. V lost 0 bases to trimming and J lost 8 bases, with 8 bases between them.

The chain combines TRBV6-2 or TRBV6-3 with TRBJ2-7, with 8 bases matching TRBD1. Germline CDR1 reads MNHEY; CDR2 reads SVGEGT. The CDR3 is made up of 15 amino acids. Trimming took 1 base from V and 7 from J; bases not matched to a gene: 9. CDR3 in DNA: TGTGCCAGCAGTTACTTTAACAGGGGGGACGAGGAGCAGTACTTC. Its protein is CASSYFNRGDEEQYF.

This chain connects TRBV6-6 to TRBJ1-6, with 8 nucleotides matching TRBD1. V was pared by 0 bases and J by 7 bases, with 2 bases of the junction left unmatched. This CDR3 region has 15 residues. Germline V gives CDR1 MNHNY, CDR2 SVGAGI (reference sequence). The CDR3 sequence: CASSYSQGANSPLHF. The CDR3 nucleotides read TGTGCCAGCAGTTACTCGCAGGGGGCGAATTCACCCCTCCACTTT.

V is TRBV4-1 and J is TRBJ2-3; D perhaps matches TRBD1 (7 bases). Trimming stripped 3 bases from V and 9 bases from J, with 19 bases between. The CDR3 loop spans 15 amino acids. CDR1 is MGHRA, CDR2 YSYEKL, per germline. This CDR3 is CASSHSRGEGVTQYF. The CDR3 bases are TGCGCCAGCAGCCACAGCAGGGGGGAAGGGGTCACGCAGTATTTT.